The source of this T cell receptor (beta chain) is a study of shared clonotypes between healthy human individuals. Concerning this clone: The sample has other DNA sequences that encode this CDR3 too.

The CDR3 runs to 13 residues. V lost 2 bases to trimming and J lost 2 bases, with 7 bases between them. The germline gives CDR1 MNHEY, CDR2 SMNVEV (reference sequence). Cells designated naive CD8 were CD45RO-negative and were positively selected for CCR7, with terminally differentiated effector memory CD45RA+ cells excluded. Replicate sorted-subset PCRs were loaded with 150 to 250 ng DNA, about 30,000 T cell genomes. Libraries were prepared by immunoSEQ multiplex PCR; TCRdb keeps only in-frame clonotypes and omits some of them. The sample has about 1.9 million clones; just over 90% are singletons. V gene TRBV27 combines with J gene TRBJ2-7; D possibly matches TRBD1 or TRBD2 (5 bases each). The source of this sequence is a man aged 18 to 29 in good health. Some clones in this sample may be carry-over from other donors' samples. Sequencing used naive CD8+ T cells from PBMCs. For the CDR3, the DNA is TGTGCCAGCAGTTTACGGGGCCCCTACGAGCAGTACTTC. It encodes CASSLRGPYEQYF.